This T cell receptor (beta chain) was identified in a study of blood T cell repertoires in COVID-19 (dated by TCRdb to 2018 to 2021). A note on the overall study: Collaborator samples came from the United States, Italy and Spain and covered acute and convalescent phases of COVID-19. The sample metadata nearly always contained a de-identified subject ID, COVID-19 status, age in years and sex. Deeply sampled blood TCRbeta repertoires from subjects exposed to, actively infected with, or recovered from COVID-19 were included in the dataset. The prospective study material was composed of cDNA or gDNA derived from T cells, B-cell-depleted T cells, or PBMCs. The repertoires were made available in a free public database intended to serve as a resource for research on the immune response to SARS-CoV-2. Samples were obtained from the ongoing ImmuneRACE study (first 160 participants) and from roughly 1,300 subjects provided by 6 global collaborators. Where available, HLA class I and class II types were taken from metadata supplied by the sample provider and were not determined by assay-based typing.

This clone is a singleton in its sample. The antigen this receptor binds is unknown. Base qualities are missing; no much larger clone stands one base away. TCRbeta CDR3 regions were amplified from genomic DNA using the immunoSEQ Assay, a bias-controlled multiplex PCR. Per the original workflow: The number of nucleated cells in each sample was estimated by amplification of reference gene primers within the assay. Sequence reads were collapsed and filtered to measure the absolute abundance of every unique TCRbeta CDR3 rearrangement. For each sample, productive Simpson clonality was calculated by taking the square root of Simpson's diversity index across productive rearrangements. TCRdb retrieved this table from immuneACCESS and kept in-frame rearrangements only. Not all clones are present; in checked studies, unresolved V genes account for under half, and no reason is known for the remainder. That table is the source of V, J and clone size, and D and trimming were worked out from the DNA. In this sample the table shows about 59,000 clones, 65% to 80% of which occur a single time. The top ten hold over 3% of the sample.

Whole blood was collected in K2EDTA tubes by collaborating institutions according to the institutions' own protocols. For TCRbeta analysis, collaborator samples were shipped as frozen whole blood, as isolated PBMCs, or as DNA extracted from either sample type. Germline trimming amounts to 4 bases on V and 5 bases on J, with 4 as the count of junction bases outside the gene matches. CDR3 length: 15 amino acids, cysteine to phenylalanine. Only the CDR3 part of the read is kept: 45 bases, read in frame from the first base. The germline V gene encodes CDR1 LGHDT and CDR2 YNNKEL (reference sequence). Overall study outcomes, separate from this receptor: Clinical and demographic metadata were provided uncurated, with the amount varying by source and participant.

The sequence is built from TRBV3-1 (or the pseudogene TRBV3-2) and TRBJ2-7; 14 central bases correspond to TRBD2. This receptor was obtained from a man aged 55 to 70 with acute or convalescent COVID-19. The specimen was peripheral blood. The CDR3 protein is CASSPGTSGRHEQYF. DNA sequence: TGTGCCAGCAGCCCTGGGACTAGCGGGAGACACGAGCAGTACTTC.